This T cell receptor (beta chain) was recorded in a study of blood T cells in healthy people across ages. A sample-barcoded 5' primer and a J-beta primer mix were used in a second PCR of roughly 7 to 11 cycles. Every molecule of cDNA carried a tag from a template-switch adaptor with 12 random nucleotides. One entry per CDR3 protein results from TCRdb running MiXCR on the 5' RACE reads. The table lists about 1.8 million distinct CDR3 sequences, about 50% of them singletons. The V and J ends lost 6 bases and 3 bases respectively, with 14 bases between them. The CDR3 loop spans 14 amino acids. CDR1 is ENHRY and CDR2 is SYGVKD in the germline V gene.

The sample comprised blood. This TCR was recovered from a woman aged 40 to 55 in good health. The chain recombines TRBV10-3 with TRBJ1-2, with D maybe TRBD1 (5 bases). CDR3: CAISIPGRDYGYTF. Here the CDR3 DNA reads TGTGCCATCAGCATCCCAGGGAGAGACTATGGCTACACCTTC.